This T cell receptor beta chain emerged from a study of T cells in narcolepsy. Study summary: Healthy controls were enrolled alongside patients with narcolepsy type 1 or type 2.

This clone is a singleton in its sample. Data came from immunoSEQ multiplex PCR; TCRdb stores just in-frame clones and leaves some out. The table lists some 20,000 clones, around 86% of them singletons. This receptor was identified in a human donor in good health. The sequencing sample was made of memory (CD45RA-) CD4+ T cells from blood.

The CDR3 here is CASTQGAGYGYTF. DNA of the CDR3: TGTGCCAGCACCCAGGGGGCCGGCTATGGCTACACCTTC. This chain uses TRBV7-2 with TRBJ1-2, with 8 bases lining up with TRBD1. The CDR3 sequence is 13 residues long. The germline CDR1 and CDR2 sequences are SGHTA and FQGNSA. The ends lost 7 bases at V and 4 bases at J; junction bases unmatched: 5.